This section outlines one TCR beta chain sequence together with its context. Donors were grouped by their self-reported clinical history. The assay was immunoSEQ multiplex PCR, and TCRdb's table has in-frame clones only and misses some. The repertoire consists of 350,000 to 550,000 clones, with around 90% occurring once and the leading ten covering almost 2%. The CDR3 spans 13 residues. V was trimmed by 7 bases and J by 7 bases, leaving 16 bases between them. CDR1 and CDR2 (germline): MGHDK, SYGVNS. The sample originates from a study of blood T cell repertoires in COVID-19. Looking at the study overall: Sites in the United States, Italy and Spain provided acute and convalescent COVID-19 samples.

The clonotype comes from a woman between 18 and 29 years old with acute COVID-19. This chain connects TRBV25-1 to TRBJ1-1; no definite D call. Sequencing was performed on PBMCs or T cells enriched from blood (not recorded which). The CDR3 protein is CASTPPTSGEAFF. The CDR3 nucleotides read TGTGCCAGCACCCCCCCGACCTCGGGTGAAGCTTTCTTT.